This T cell receptor beta chain was documented in a study of blood T cell repertoires in COVID-19 (TCRdb year 2020). A note on the overall study: Collaborator samples came from the United States, Italy and Spain and covered acute and convalescent phases of COVID-19. HLA class I and class II types, where available, came from metadata supplied by the sample provider rather than from assay-based typing. The prospective study material was composed of cDNA or gDNA derived from T cells, B-cell-depleted T cells, or PBMCs. The repertoires were released in a freely available public database intended as a resource for research on the immune response to SARS-CoV-2. Nearly every sample came with metadata listing a de-identified subject ID, COVID-19 status, age in years and sex. Deeply sampled blood TCRbeta repertoires from subjects exposed to, actively infected with, or recovered from COVID-19 were included in the dataset. The samples were drawn from two sources: the first 160 participants of the ongoing ImmuneRACE study, and some 1,300 subjects contributed by 6 global collaborators.

Overall results and qualifications from the work: Clinical and demographic metadata were provided uncurated, with the amount varying by source and participant.

On this clone: Its binding antigen is unknown. No much larger clone exists at a distance of one base, and base qualities are not known.

The immunoSEQ Assay, a bias-controlled multiplex PCR, was used to amplify TCRbeta CDR3 regions from genomic DNA. In the authors' own workflow: Within the assay, amplification of reference gene primers was used to estimate how many nucleated cells each sample contained. Sequence reads were collapsed and filtered to measure the absolute abundance of every unique TCRbeta CDR3 rearrangement. For each sample, productive Simpson clonality was calculated as the square root of Simpson's diversity index over productive rearrangements. TCRdb stores this immuneACCESS table with in-frame sequences only. Part of the clones is absent; in the studies checked, under half of the shortfall reflects unresolved V genes, and no reason is known for the rest. The D gene and trimming were derived from the DNA, and the V and J assignments and clone size from that table. The sample table records more than 85,000 clones; over 75% of these occur just once. About 6% of the sample lies in the top ten.

CDR1 and CDR2 were assigned from the germline V gene as MDHEN and SYDVKM. CDR3 length: 14 amino acids, cysteine to phenylalanine. The sequence is cut down to CDR3 DNA, 42 bases in frame from base 1. V is reduced by 6 bases and J by 7 bases, leaving a spacing of 17 bases between them. Each collaborating institution followed its own protocols to collect whole blood in K2EDTA tubes. For TCRbeta analysis, collaborators shipped samples in one of three forms: frozen whole blood, isolated PBMCs, or DNA extracted from either of those sample types. The sample consisted of peripheral blood. The chain links TRBV28 with TRBJ2-3; TRBD2 is a weak D gene call, 5 bases matching. The sequence derives from a woman aged 55 to 70 with acute or convalescent COVID-19. The CDR3 here reads CASRRTGLLHTQYF. The bases read TGTGCCAGCAGACGGACTGGTTTGCTTCATACGCAGTATTTT.